One and the same sample provided the 23 T cell receptor beta chains below, sequenced in a study of shared T cell receptors in the human thymus. Profiled with immunoSEQ multiplex PCR; TCRdb holds only in-frame clones, not every one. The data show roughly 410,000 clones, over 90% seen once. The sequenced sample consisted of thymocytes. The receptors shown here come from a human donor.

CDR3: CASSLAGGVGNEQFF. The CDR3 DNA is TGTGCCAGCTCCCTAGCGGGAGGAGTAGGCAATGAGCAGTTCTTC. This sequence joins TRBV11-2 and TRBJ2-1; 11 bases agree with TRBD2. This CDR3 has 15 amino acids. J lost 6 bases, V lost 8 bases, and 9 bases had no gene match. Germline CDR1 reads SGHAT; CDR2 reads FQNNGV.

This chain joins TRBV2 and TRBJ2-3; D uncertain. There are 14 residues in the CDR3. The germline V gene encodes CDR1 SNHLY and CDR2 FYNNEI. V lost 11 bases and J lost 4, with 19 bases in between. The CDR3 sequence: CAGFSGIKSDTQYF. In DNA, the CDR3 is TGTGCCGGGTTCTCGGGTATTAAATCAGATACGCAGTATTTT. Variable domain in full (rest from reference TRBV2 and TRBJ2-3): EPEVTQTPSHQVTQMGQEVILRCVPISNHLYFYWYRQILGQKVEFLVSFYNNEISEKSEIFDDQFSVERPDGSNFTLKIRSTKLEDSAMYFCAGFSGIKSDTQYFGPGTRLTVL.

The chain carries TRBV7-9 and TRBJ2-7; TRBD1 matches 7 bases. The CDR3 covers 16 residues. Germline V gives CDR1 SEHNR, CDR2 FQNEAQ (reference sequence). With 3 bases clipped from V and 5 bases from J, the junction kept 13 bases outside the gene matches. CDR3 nucleotide sequence: TGTGCCAGCAGCTTGGTTTTTCGAGACAGGGCCCACGAGCAGTACTTC. It specifies CASSLVFRDRAHEQYF.

This clone was counted between two and nine times. The chain recombines TRBV27 with TRBJ1-2; unclear D gene. The CDR3 covers 12 residues. With 8 bases removed from V and 6 bases from J, the gap between germline ends came to 13 bases. Germline CDR1 is MNHEY and CDR2 is SMNVEV (reference sequence). DNA for the CDR3: TGTGCCAGCCTTGGAGTTAGGGATGGCTACACCTTC. This encodes CASLGVRDGYTF.

In its sample, this clone was seen a few times. The rearrangement links TRBV30 to TRBJ2-7, with TRBD1 matching 10 bases. CDR1 and CDR2 from the germline V gene are GTSNPN and SVGIG (reference sequence). The J segment lost 3 bases and the V segment lost 1 base, leaving 6 bases of the junction unmatched. This CDR3 spans 15 amino acids. CDR3 bases: TGTGCCTGGAGTGCCCTACGGACAGGGGGCTACGAGCAGTACTTC. Residues: CAWSALRTGGYEQYF.

The chain is built from TRBV5-6 and TRBJ1-3, with 7 bases lining up with TRBD1. Germline V gene lookup returns CDR1 SGHDT and CDR2 YYEEEE. With V trimmed by 5 bases and J by 0 bases, 5 bases remained unmatched. CDR3 size: 15 residues. DNA for the CDR3: TGTGCCAGCAGAAAGAACAGGGGCTCTGGAAACACCATATATTTT. Its translation is CASRKNRGSGNTIYF.

The chain links TRBV6-5 to TRBJ1-5, with 8 bases fitting TRBD1. The CDR3 length is 15 residues. CDR1 is MNHEY, CDR2 SVGAGI, per germline. Trimming cost V 4 bases and J 2 bases; bases outside gene matches: 4. The CDR3 sequence is CASSSRGRGNQPQHF. In DNA form, the CDR3 reads TGTGCCAGCAGTTCCAGGGGGCGCGGCAATCAGCCCCAGCATTTT.

This rearrangement joins TRBV7-2 to TRBJ2-1; 7 nucleotides line up with TRBD2. Germline-derived CDR1 and CDR2 are SGHTA and FQGNSA. With 2 bases clipped from V and 3 bases from J, the junction kept 4 bases outside the gene matches. The CDR3 has 15 residues. This CDR3 reads CASSLKTSIYNEQFF. Here the CDR3 DNA reads TGTGCCAGCAGCTTAAAGACTAGCATCTACAATGAGCAGTTCTTC.

V is TRBV27 and J is TRBJ2-7; D is uncertain. Trimming removed 2 bases from V and 2 bases from J, with 7 bases in between. Germline CDR1 MNHEY, CDR2 SMNVEV (reference sequence). This CDR3 region has 13 residues. CDR3 coding DNA: TGTGCCAGCAGTTTAGGTTTTCCCTACGAGCAGTACTTC. As protein: CASSLGFPYEQYF.

This clone has just one count. The rearrangement joins TRBV28 to TRBJ2-3; 13 nucleotides align to TRBD2. The CDR3 totals 16 residues. CDR1 is MDHEN and CDR2 is SYDVKM in the germline V gene. After removal of 5 bases from V and 4 bases from J, the junction contained 6 bases not matched to a gene. CDR3 sequence (DNA): TGTGCCAGCAGTCTCGAGGGACTAGCGGGATCAGATACGCAGTATTTT. Translated: CASSLEGLAGSDTQYF.

This rearrangement joins TRBV5-1 to TRBJ1-5; D call uncertain. The germline V gene encodes CDR1 SGHRS and CDR2 YFSETQ. This CDR3 region has 14 residues. Trimming pared 5 bases from V and 5 bases from J, leaving 14 bases between. CDR3 amino acids: CASRGGLSDQPQHF. The CDR3 DNA reads TGCGCCAGCAGAGGTGGGCTTTCCGATCAGCCCCAGCATTTT. The complete variable domain, with remaining parts taken from reference TRBV5-1 and TRBJ1-5, reads KAGVTQTPRYLIKTRGQQVTLSCSPISGHRSVSWYQQTPGQGLQFLFEYFSETQRNKGNFPGRFSGRQFSNSRSEMNVSTLELGDSALYLCASRGGLSDQPQHFGDGTRLSIL.

This chain joins TRBV5-1 and TRBJ2-5, with 7 bases identical to TRBD2. Germline V CDR1 and CDR2: SGHRS, YFSETQ. J was trimmed by 2 bases and V by 0 bases; bases with no gene match: 1. The CDR3 has 14 residues. The CDR3 loop reads CASSLASGQETQYF. In DNA form, the CDR3 reads TGCGCCAGCAGCTTGGCTAGCGGTCAAGAGACCCAGTACTTC.

CDR3 sequence: CASSHRDGPRLDEQFF. The CDR3 nucleotides read TGTGCCAGCAGCCACCGGGACGGCCCTCGGTTAGATGAGCAGTTCTTC. The gene calls are TRBV11-2 and TRBJ2-1; either TRBD1 or TRBD2 may fit D (5 bases each). In germline, CDR1 is SGHAT, CDR2 FQNNGV. The V end was cut by 5 bases, the J end by 8 bases, with 22 bases between. The CDR3 extends over 16 amino acids.

The gene calls are TRBV6-1 and TRBJ2-3, with D perhaps matching TRBD2 (6 bases). Trimming took 8 bases from V and 2 from J, leaving 14 bases between them. This CDR3 is built from 14 residues. CDR1 and CDR2 from the germline V gene are MNHNS and SASEGT. Written as DNA, the CDR3 is TGTGCCAGCGCCCGATGGCGGGACACAGATACGCAGTATTTT. The encoded protein is CASARWRDTDTQYF.

This rearrangement joins TRBV5-6 to TRBJ2-7; 9 positions match TRBD2. V lost 4 bases, J lost 7 bases, and 12 bases stayed unmatched. The CDR3 sequence is 15 residues long. Germline V gene data show CDR1 as SGHDT and CDR2 as YYEEEE. The chain's CDR3 is CASSGAGGPSPEQYF. Here the CDR3 DNA reads TGTGCCAGCAGCGGGGCGGGAGGGCCGAGTCCTGAGCAGTACTTC.

The rearrangement uses TRBV7-2 and TRBJ2-5; 8 nucleotides agree with TRBD2. V lost 5 bases to trimming and J lost 9 bases; unmatched junction nucleotides: 17. Germline V gene lookup returns CDR1 SGHTA and CDR2 FQGNSA. CDR3 length equals 16 residues. CDR3 in amino acids: CASSPVVDREGCPQYF. In nucleotides, the CDR3 is TGTGCCAGCAGCCCCGTGGTTGATCGGGAGGGGTGCCCCCAGTACTTC.

This clone appeared once. The gene calls are TRBV15 and TRBJ2-1; TRBD2 matches at 8 bases. V was pared by 4 bases and J by 4 bases, with 9 bases of the junction left unmatched. The CDR3 sequence is 16 residues long. Germline V lookup: CDR1 LNHNV, CDR2 YYDKDF (reference sequence). The DNA for the CDR3 is TGTGCCACCAGCACTAGGGAGGCTAGCGGGTACAATGAGCAGTTCTTC. This gives the protein CATSTREASGYNEQFF.

The chain combines TRBV4-1 with TRBJ2-7; no clear D gene. Germline values: CDR1 MGHRA, CDR2 YSYEKL. The CDR3 spans 20 residues. The V gene lost 1 base and the J gene lost 0 bases, with 25 bases spanning the gap. The CDR3 sequence: CASSQAGQASPQVLSYEQYF. In DNA, the CDR3 is TGCGCCAGCAGCCAAGCGGGCCAAGCATCCCCCCAAGTTCTCTCCTACGAGCAGTACTTC.

This rearrangement joins TRBV7-2 to TRBJ2-2; D perhaps matches TRBD2 (6 bases). Trimming left V 5 bases short and J 8 bases short, with 9 bases between. This CDR3 has 12 residues. Germline V gene data show CDR1 as SGHTA and CDR2 as FQGNSA. The CDR3 region has the DNA TGTGCCAGCAGCCCAGGAGGGGGGGAGCTGTTTTTT. This translates into CASSPGGGELFF. The full variable domain, completed using reference TRBV7-2 and TRBJ2-2, is GAGVSQSPSNKVTEKGKDVELRCDPISGHTALYWYRQSLGQGLEFLIYFQGNSAPDKSGLPSDRFSAERTGGSVSTLTIQRTQQEDSAVYLCASSPGGGELFFGEGSRLTVL.

The V call is TRBV5-1, the J call TRBJ2-1; maybe TRBD1 (6 bases). The CDR3 sequence is 16 residues long. CDR1 is SGHRS, CDR2 YFSETQ, per germline. Trimming cost V 4 bases and J 2 bases, with 16 bases left between them. The CDR3 loop reads CASSPQGGPPYNEQFF. Here the CDR3 DNA reads TGCGCCAGCAGCCCACAGGGTGGACCGCCCTACAATGAGCAGTTCTTC.

There are a few counts of this clone. The chain links TRBV14 to TRBJ2-1, with D uncertain. The V gene lost 4 bases and the J gene lost 8 bases, with 12 bases spanning the gap. The CDR3 is made up of 13 amino acids. CDR1 and CDR2 from the germline V gene are SGHDN and FVKESK. In DNA, the CDR3 is TGTGCCAGCAGCCCTTCTGCCCCGCATGAGCAGTTCTTC. The encoded protein is CASSPSAPHEQFF.

This chain joins TRBV4-3 and TRBJ2-1, with TRBD2 identical over 8 bases. The V and J ends lost 0 bases and 5 bases, in that order; junction bases with no gene match: 12. Germline V gives CDR1 LGHNA, CDR2 YSLEER. The CDR3 is 18 residues long. The CDR3 spells CASSQDNTGSGTNNEQFF. The CDR3 DNA is TGCGCCAGCAGCCAAGATAATACCGGTAGCGGGACCAACAATGAGCAGTTCTTC.

This chain joins TRBV4-3 and TRBJ2-1, with 13 bases fitting TRBD2. Trimming took 1 base from V and 7 from J; bases not matched to a gene: 7. The CDR3 length is 17 residues. Germline V CDR1 and CDR2: LGHNA, YSLEER. CDR3 DNA sequence: TGCGCCAGCAGCCAAGCCCAGACTAGCGGGAGGATGAATGAGCAGTTCTTC. Protein: CASSQAQTSGRMNEQFF.